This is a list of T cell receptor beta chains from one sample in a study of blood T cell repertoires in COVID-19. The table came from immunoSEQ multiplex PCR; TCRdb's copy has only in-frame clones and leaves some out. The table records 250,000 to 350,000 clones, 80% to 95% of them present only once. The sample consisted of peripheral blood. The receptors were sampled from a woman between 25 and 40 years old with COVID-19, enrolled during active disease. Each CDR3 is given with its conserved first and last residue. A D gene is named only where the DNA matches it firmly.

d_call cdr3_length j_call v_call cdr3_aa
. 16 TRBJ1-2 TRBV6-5 CASSYRGISPNYGYTF
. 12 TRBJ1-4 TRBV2 CASSVESEKLFF
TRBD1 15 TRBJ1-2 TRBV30 CAWSVWTGTNYGYTF
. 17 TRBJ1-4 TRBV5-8 CASSLGLGARTNEKLFF
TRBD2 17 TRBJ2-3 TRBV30 CAWSTGLAGFFTDTQYF
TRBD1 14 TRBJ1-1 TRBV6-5 CASSSGGTASEAFF
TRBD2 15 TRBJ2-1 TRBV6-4 CASSDWTSGRNEQFF
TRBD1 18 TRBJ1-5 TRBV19 CASSRHTVGTGRNQPQHF
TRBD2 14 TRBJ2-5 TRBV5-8 CASRTSGSGETQYF
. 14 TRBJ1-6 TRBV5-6 CASSFRALNSPLHF
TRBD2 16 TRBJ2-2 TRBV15 CATSHTSGSPTGELFF
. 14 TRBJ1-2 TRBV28 CASSLGGWLYGYTF
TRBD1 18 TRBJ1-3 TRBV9 CASSAGQGVRKGGNTIYF
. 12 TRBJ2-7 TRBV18 CASSLGGYEQYF
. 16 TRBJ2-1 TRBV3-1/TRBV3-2 CASSRRGGDSYNEQFF
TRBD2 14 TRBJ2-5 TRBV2 CASNPTSVRETQYF
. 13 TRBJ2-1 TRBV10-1 CASSDRSYNEQFF
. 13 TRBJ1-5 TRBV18 CASSPGINQPQHF
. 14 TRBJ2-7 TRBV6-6 CASSYWPSTYEQYF
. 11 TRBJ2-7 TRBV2 CASSNSHEQYF
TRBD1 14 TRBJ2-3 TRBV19 CASSRTGGTDTQYF
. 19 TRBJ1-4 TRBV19 CASSSSRTPVLATNEKLFF
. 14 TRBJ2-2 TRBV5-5 CASSFGWGPGELFF
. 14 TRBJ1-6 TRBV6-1 CASSEALEGSPLHF
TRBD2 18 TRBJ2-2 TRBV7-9 CASSLAVGTSGSTGELFF
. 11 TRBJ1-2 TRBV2 CASTPGVGYTF
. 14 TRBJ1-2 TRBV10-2 CASGGGGTDYGYTF
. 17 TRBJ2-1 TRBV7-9 CASSLPQLPPRGNEQFF
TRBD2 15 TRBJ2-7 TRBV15 CATSKRLAGGYEQYF
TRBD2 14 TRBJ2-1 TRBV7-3 CASSFLAGNNEQFF
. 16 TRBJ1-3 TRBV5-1 CASSFQGIGSGNTIYF
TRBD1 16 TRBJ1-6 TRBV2 CASSYDRGRTNSPLHF
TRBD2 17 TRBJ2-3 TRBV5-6 CASSRLAGGLVTDTQYF
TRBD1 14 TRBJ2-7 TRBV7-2 CASSPQGATYEQYF
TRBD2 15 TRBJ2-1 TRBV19 CASSIRLAGDNEQFF
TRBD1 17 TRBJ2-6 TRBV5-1 CASSSGDRATGANVLTF
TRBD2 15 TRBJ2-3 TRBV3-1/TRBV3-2 CASSQSGGVTDTQYF